The present TCR beta chain was sequenced within a study of metastatic and nonmetastatic thyroid tumors. TCRdb redid the clone calls on the PCR reads using MiXCR. The sample holds about 4,000 clones, about 20% seen once. Patients were all untreated before their thyroid surgery. The receptor comes from a male donor with papillary thyroid cancer or a benign thyroid nodule (not recorded which). Some clones in this sample may be carry-over from other donors' samples. Sequences were obtained from tumor tissue.

CDR3 sequence reads: CASSGGQEVGAFF. The DNA for the CDR3 is TGTGCCAGCAGTGGCGGACAGGAAGTAGGAGCTTTCTTT. The chain is built from TRBV6-1 and TRBJ1-1; 7 bases fit TRBD1. With 4 bases clipped from V and 10 bases from J, the junction kept 9 bases outside the gene matches. The CDR3 runs 13 residues. Germline CDR1 reads MNHNS; CDR2 reads SASEGT.